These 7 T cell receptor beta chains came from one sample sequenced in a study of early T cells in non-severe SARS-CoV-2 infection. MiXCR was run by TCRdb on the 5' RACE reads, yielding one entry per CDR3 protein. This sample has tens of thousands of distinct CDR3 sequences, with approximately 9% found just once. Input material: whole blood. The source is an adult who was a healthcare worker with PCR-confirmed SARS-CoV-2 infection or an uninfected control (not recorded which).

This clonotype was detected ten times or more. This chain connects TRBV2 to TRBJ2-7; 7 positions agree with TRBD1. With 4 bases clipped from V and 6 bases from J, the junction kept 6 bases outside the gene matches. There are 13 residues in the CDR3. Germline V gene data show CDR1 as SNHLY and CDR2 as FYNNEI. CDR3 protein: CASSATRGREQYF. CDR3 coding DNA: TGTGCCAGCAGTGCTACTAGGGGGCGCGAGCAGTACTTC.

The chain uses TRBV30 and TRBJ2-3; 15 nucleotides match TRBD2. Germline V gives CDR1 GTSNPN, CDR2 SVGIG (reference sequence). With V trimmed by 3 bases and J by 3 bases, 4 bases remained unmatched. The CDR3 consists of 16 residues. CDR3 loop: CAWSSGLAGGTDTQYF. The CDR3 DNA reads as TGTGCCTGGAGCTCTGGACTAGCGGGAGGGACAGATACGCAGTATTTT.

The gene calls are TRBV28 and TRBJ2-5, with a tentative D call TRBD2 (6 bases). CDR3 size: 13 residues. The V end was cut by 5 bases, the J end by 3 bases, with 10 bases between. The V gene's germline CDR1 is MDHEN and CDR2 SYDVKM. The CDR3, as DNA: TGTGCCAGCAGTCCCTGGGGGGAAGAGACCCAGTACTTC. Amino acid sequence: CASSPWGEETQYF.

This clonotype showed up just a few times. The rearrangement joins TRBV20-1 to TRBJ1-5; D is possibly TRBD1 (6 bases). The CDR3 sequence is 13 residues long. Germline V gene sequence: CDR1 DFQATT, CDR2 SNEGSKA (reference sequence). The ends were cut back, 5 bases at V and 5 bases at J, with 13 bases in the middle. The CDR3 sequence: CSAFNREDQPQHF. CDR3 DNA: TGCAGTGCTTTCAACAGGGAGGATCAGCCCCAGCATTTT.

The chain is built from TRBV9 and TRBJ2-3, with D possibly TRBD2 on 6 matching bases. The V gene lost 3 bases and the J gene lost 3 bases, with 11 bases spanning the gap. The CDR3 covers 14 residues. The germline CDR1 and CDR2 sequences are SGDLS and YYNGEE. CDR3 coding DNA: TGTGCCAGCAGCGCGACTGGGACTACAGATACGCAGTATTTT. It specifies CASSATGTTDTQYF.

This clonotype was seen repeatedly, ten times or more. The CDR3 nucleotides are TGTGCCAGCAGCCCTGGGACAGGGTCCCTCACAGATACGCAGTATTTT. Amino acids: CASSPGTGSLTDTQYF. This chain connects TRBV7-2 to TRBJ2-3; 9 nucleotides align to TRBD1. This CDR3 comprises 16 residues. Germline assignment: CDR1 SGHTA and CDR2 FQGNSA. J gave up 2 bases and V 5 bases, and 8 bases lay outside the gene matches.

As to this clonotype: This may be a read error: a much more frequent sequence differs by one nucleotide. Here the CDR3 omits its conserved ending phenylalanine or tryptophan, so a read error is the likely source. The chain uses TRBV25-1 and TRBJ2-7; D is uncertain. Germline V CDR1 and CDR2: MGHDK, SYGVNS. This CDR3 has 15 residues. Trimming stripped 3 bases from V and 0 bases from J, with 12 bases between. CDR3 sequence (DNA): TGTGCCAGCAGTGATTTCGGGTTCCCCTCCTACGAGCAGTACCTC. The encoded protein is CASSDFGFPSYEQYL.